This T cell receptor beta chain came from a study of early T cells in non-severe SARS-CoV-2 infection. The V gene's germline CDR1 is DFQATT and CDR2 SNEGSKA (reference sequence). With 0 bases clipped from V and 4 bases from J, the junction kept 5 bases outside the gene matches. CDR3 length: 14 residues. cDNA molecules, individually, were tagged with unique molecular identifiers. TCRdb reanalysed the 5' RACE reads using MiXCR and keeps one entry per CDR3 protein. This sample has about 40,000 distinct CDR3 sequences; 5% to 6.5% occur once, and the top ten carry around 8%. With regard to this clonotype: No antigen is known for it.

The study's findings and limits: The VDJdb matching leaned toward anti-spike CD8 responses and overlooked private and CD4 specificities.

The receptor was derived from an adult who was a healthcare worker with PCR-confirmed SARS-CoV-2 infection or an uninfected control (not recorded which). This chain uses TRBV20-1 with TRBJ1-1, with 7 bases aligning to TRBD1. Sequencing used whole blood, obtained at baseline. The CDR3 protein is CSARDHQGGTEAFF. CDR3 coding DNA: TGCAGTGCTAGAGATCATCAGGGGGGCACTGAAGCTTTCTTT.